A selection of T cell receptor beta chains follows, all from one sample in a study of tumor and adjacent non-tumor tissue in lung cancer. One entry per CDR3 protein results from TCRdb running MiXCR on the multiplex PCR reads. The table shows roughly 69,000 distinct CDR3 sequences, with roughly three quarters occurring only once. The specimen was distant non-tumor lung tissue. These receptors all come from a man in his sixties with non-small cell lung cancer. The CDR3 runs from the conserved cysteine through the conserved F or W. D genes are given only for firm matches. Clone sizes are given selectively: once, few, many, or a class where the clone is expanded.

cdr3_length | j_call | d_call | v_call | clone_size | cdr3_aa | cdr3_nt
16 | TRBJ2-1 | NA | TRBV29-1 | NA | CSVEDGRGPFNNEQFF | TGCAGCGTTGAAGACGGACGGGGCCCGTTTAACAATGAGCAGTTCTTC
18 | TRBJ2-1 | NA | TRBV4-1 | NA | CASSQSPAGAADYNKQFF | TGCGCGAGCAGCCAATCCCCTGCTGGAGCGGCAGACTACAATAAGCAGTTCTTC
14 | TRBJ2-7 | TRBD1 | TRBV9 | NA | CASFGTAQSYEQYF | TGTGCCAGCTTCGGGACAGCTCAATCCTACGAGCAGTACTTC
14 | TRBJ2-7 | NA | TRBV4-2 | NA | CASGYQGGRNEQNF | TGTGCCAGCGGCTACCAGGGTGGGAGGAACGAGCAGAACTTC
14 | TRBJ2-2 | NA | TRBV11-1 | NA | CASSYISDTGKLFF | TGTGCCAGCAGCTATATTAGTGACACTGGGAAGCTGTTTTTT
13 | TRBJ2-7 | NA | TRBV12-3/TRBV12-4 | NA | CASSFGNAYGQYF | TGTGCCAGCAGTTTCGGCAACGCCTACGGGCAGTATTTC
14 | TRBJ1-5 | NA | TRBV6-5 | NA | CSSRPGLHVEPQHF | TGTTCCAGCAGACCGGGCCTACACGTGGAGCCCCAGCATTTT
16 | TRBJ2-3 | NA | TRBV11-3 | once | CASRSGLADNTDTQYF | TGTGCCAGCAGATCCGGGCTAGCAGATAATACAGATACGCAGTACTTT
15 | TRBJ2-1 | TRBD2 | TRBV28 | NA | CGSRGLLAGVYERFF | TGTGGCAGCAGAGGTCTCCTAGCGGGAGTTTATGAGCGGTTCTTC
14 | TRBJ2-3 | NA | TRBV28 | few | CASSFTRGADTQYF | TGTGCCAGCAGCTTCACGAGAGGTGCGGATACGCAGTATTTT
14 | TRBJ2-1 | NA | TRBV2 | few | CASRRTRGGFEQFF | TGTGCCAGCAGGAGGACTCGAGGCGGGTTTGAGCAGTTCTTC
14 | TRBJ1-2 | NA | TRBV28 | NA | CANSPIGTRNGYTF | TGTGCCAACAGTCCAATAGGGACCAGAAATGGCTACACCTTC
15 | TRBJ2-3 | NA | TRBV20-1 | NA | CSSVRGDFHADTQYF | TGCAGTAGTGTGCGTGGGGACTTTCACGCAGATACGCAGTATTTT
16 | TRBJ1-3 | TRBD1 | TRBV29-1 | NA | CSVESPGRDSGSTIYF | TGCAGTGTTGAAAGCCCAGGCAGGGACAGTGGAAGCACCATATATTTT
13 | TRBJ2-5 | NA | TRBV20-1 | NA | CSTRGGRRETQYF | TGCAGTACCAGGGGGGGGAGGCGGGAGACCCAGTACTTC
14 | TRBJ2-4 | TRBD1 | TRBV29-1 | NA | CSAKDVTGKYIQYF | TGCAGCGCTAAAGATGTGACAGGGAAATACATTCAGTACTTC
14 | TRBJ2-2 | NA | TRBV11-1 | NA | CASSYTSGTGELVF | TGTGCCAGTAGCTATACTAGTGGCACCGGGGAGTTGGTTTTC
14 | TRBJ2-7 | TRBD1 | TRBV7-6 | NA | CASSTGQGRSEQYF | TGTGCCAGCAGCACCGGACAGGGGAGATCCGAGCAGTACTTC
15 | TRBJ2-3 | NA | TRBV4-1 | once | CASSQSGQRADMQYF | TGCGCCAGCAGCCAGTCGGGGCAGAGGGCAGATATGCAGTATTTT
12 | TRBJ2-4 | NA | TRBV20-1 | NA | CSARAIPVIQYF | TGCAGTGCTAGAGCGATCCCAGTTATTCAGTACTTC
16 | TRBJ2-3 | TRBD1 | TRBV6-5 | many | CASSYGSTGGTDTQYF | TGTGCCAGCAGTTACGGTTCCACAGGGGGCACAGATACGCAGTATTTT
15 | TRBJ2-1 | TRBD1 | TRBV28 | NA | CTSSPPTGGYNKQFF | TGTACCAGCAGTCCTCCGACAGGGGGATACAATAAGCAGTTCTTC
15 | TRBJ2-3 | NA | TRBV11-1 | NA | CASSLAGSRENTQYF | TGTGCCAGCAGCTTAGCAGGGTCACGGGAGAATACGCAGTATTTT
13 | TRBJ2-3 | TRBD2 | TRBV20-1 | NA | CNAPSGTKDTQYF | TGCAATGCGCCTAGCGGGACCAAAGATACGCAGTATTTT
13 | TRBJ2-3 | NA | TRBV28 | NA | CTGTSPVTDTQYF | TGTACCGGCACCTCTCCCGTCACAGATACGCAGTATTTT
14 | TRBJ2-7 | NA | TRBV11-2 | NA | CASSERLVLTEQYF | TGTGCCAGCAGCGAGAGATTAGTCCTAACCGAGCAGTACTTC
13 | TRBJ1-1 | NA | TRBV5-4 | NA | CTSNFETNTEAFF | TGTACCAGCAACTTCGAGACGAACACTGAAGCTTTCTTT
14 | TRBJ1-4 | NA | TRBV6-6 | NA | CASSSREQLQKLFF | TGTGCCAGCAGTTCCAGGGAGCAGCTTCAAAAACTGTTTTTT
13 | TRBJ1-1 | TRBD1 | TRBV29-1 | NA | CSGGQGLNSEAFF | TGTAGCGGCGGACAGGGACTGAACAGTGAAGCTTTCTTT
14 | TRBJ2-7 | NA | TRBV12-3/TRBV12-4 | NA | CVSSPGRGGLGQYF | TGTGTCAGCAGTCCCGGGAGAGGGGGTCTCGGGCAGTACTTC
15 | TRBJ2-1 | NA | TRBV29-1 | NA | CSVGGRRITYNEQFF | TGCAGCGTTGGGGGTAGGCGGATCACATACAATGAGCAGTTCTTC
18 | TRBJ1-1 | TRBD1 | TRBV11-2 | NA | CASNLEGSAQGAFTEAFF | TGTGCCAGCAACTTAGAGGGGTCGGCACAGGGGGCCTTCACTGAAGCATTCTTT
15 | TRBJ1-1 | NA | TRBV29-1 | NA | CRVGGGGGVLTEAFF | TGCAGGGTTGGAGGAGGTGGGGGGGTTCTCACAGAGGCTTTCTTT
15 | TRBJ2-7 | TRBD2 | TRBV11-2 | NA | CVSSLDGGGWYEQYF | TGTGTCAGCAGCTTAGATGGGGGAGGGTGGTACGAGCAGTACTTC
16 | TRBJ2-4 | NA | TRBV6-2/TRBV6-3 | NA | CVSSPLQGGAKNIQYF | TGTGTCAGCAGTCCTCTTCAGGGCGGAGCCAAAAACATTCAGTACTTC
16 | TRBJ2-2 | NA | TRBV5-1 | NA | CASSPTGHTNIGELFF | TGCGCCAGCAGCCCGACGGGACACACGAACATCGGGGAACTGTTTTTT
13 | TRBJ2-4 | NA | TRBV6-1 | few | CASIVEAKNIQYF | TGTGCCAGCATTGTGGAGGCCAAAAACATTCAGTATTTC
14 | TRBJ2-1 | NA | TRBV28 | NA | CTSQGMTSCNEQFF | TGTACCTCGCAGGGAATGACAAGCTGCAATGAGCAGTTCTTC
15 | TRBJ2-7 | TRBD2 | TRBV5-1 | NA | CASSLDSGISYEQYF | TGCGCCAGCAGCTTGGACAGCGGGATCTCCTACGAGCAGTACTTC
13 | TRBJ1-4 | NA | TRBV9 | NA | CASLSGVNEKLFF | TGTGCCAGCCTGTCAGGGGTCAATGAAAAACTGTTTTTT
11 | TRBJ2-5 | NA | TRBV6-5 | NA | CASRGALIQYF | TGTGCCAGCAGAGGCGCGTTGATCCAGTACTTC
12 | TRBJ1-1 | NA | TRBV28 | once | CPSSSTATEASF | TGTCCCAGCAGTTCGACTGCCACTGAAGCTTCCTTT
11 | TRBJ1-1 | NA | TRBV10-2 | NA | CASRAVTETFF | TGCGCCAGCAGAGCTGTGACCGAAACTTTCTTT
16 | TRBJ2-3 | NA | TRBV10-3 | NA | CDISESTGWGTDMQYF | TGTGACATCAGTGAGTCCACGGGATGGGGCACAGATATGCAGTATTTT
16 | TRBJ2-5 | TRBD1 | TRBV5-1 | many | CASSGGTGGYQETQYF | TGCGCCAGCAGCGGAGGGACAGGGGGGTACCAAGAGACCCAGTACTTC
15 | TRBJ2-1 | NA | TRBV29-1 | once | CSVGDTQGTAGDQFF | TGCAGCGTTGGGGATACACAGGGGACTGCTGGGGATCAGTTCTTC
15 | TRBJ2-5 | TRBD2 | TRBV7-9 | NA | CASSPTSLYQETQYF | TGTGCCAGCAGCCCGACTAGCCTGTACCAAGAGACCCAGTACTTC
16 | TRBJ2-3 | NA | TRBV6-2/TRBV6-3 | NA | CASSGPGDFSVDTHYF | TGTGCCAGCAGTGGACCTGGGGACTTTAGTGTAGATACGCACTATTTT
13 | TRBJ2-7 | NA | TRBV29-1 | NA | CRVDQGGTYEQYF | TGCCGCGTTGATCAAGGGGGAACGTACGAGCAGTACTTC
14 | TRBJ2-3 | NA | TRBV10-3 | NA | CAITPTEFMDTQYF | TGTGCCATCACTCCGACAGAGTTCATGGATACGCAGTATTTT
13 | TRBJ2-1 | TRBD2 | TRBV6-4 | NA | CASSPRASGEQSF | TGTGCCAGCAGTCCTAGGGCCAGCGGGGAGCAGTCCTTC
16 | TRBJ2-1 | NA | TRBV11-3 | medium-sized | CASSFNRDTNYNEQFF | TGTGCCAGCAGCTTTAACCGGGACACCAACTACAATGAGCAGTTCTTC
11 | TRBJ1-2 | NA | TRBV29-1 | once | CSVMGLYGYTF | TGCAGCGTTATGGGGCTTTATGGCTACACTTTC
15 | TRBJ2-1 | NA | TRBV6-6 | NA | CASSYNLARYNEQFF | TGTGCCAGCAGTTATAATCTAGCGAGGTACAATGAGCAGTTCTTC
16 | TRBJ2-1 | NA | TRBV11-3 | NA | CASSLNQLAGLSEQFF | TGTGCCAGCAGCCTCAACCAACTAGCTGGGTTGAGTGAGCAGTTCTTC
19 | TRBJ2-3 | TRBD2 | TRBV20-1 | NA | CSARVFVAGESLSTDTQYF | TGCAGTGCTAGAGTGTTCGTAGCGGGAGAATCCTTAAGCACAGATACGCAGTATTTT
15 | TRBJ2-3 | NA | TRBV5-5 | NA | CDSSRWGERPDTQCF | TGTGACAGCAGCCGCTGGGGAGAGCGGCCAGATACGCAGTGTTTT
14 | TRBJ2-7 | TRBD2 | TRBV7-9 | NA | CASSQPRGGYEQYF | TGTGCCAGCAGCCAGCCCCGGGGGGGCTACGAGCAGTACTTC
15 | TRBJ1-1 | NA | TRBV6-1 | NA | CASSEVRSVNTEALF | TGTGCCAGCAGTGAAGTGAGGTCCGTGAACACTGAAGCCTTATTT
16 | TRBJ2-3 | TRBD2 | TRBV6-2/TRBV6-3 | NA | CAISSLKAGATDTQYF | TGTGCCATCAGTTCCCTTAAGGCGGGAGCTACAGATACGCAATATTTT